The entry below describes one TCR beta chain. Its antigen remains undetermined. No quality values exist for individual bases; no much larger clone is one base distant. This entry comes from a study of shared clonotypes between healthy human individuals (TCRdb year 2020). Looking at the study overall: A few men and a couple of women, aged 18 to 49 years, made up the cohort. Each donor's leukapheresis produced roughly between roughly 0.85 and 9 billion PBMCs. Per donor, three plates each were used for CD4 naive and CD4 memory, two for CD8 naive, and one for CD8 memory. To increase sequencing depth and limit assay-specific biases, TCR repertoire library preparation and sequencing were carried out by different laboratories using diverse techniques. To estimate repertoire size and how much clonotypes are shared between individuals, the study performed deep sequencing of blood TCR repertoires from about five healthy adults. Overall results and qualifications from the work: Higher generation probabilities were observed for clonotypes shared by all four sorted-subset donors than for non-shared clonotypes. Sampling was restricted to blood, and TCR repertoires in tissues likely differ from the TCR repertoires found in blood. The genetic and exposure-history diversity represented was limited by the small number of donors. Sharing across a few donors was observed for about 5% of naive CD4, under 4% of naive CD8, 2% to 2.5% of memory CD4, and roughly 0.4% of memory CD8 clonotypes. Pairwise subsampling led to the expectation that sequencing depth would affect the degree of clonotype sharing among donors. Estimated clonotype richness was generally larger for naive than for memory subsets. Even with the large sequencing depth, rarefaction of the sorted-subset datasets indicated that sequencing was incomplete.

The donors were healthy, HIV-negative adults with no recently reported acute infections or vaccinations. Only Caucasian adults living in Nashville, Tennessee, USA were represented among the donors. Magnetic negative selection was used to enrich CD4+ T cells, after which naive cells were positively selected on CD45RA and the negative fraction became the memory subset. Blood was obtained by leukapheresis, after which PBMCs were separated by Ficoll-Histopaque density gradient centrifugation and cryopreserved in liquid nitrogen vapor phase. Analytical flow cytometry was used to check the purity and quantity of every magnetically sorted T cell population. Genomic DNA was isolated from every sorted fraction and measured by UV absorbance on a Nanodrop 2000c. Using the deep immunoSEQ assay, multiplex PCR amplified TCR CDR3 regions from genomic DNA. For each cell subset, the extracted genomic DNA was distributed evenly across all wells of several immunoSEQ 96-well plates, and each plate served as one replicate. For sorted subsets, approximately 0.2 ug of genomic DNA, equivalent to around 30,000 T cell genomes, went into each replicate PCR. The purified libraries were quantified using a Qubit 3.0 fluorometer, sized with a Bioanalyzer 2100, and then quantified again using the KAPA Library Quantification kit. Every immunoSEQ 96-well plate was sequenced on a dedicated single-read 150-cycle Illumina NextSeq 550 flow cell. The study's processing was this. Because the immunoSEQ output included only junctional sequences and no quality scores, the filtering could not be the same as the filtering used for full-length reads. Sequences were annotated with PyIR, a Python wrapper for IgBLAST v1.9, and V/J genes and CDR3 were assigned using IMGT germline references. Reads were filtered out if the reads had weak V/J assignments (E-value above 1e-6), no CDR3, stop codons, out-of-frame junctions, or ambiguous translated residues. V3J clonotypes were defined by identical inferred V gene, J gene, and CDR3 amino acid sequence. To compute the percentage overlap between repertoires, the number of shared unique clonotypes was divided by the size of the smaller repertoire. RTK rarefaction, the Chao1 estimator, and Recon v2.1 estimates of unobserved clonotypes were used to assess repertoire richness. Generation probabilities were computed with OLGA for all TCRbeta clonotypes obtained by the gDNA method from four donors. Here the immuneACCESS table is served through TCRdb, limited to in-frame sequences with V and J called. Missing clones are a known gap in these copies; in checked studies unresolved V genes cover under half, and the rest lacks a known reason. The DNA gave D and trimming, while V, J and clone size come from that table. For this sample there are about 2.4 million clones; 93% appear just once. The ten largest clonotypes hold 0.36% of the sample.

CDR1 is given as SGDLS and CDR2 as YYNGEE, both from the germline V gene. V drops 0 bases and J drops 0 bases, leaving 13 bases in between. The cysteine opens and the phenylalanine closes a CDR3 of 17 amino acids. Kept here is only the CDR3 DNA, which spans 51 bases and is read in frame from base 1. This receptor was taken from a man between 18 and 29 years old in good health. Some clones in this sample may be carry-over from other donors' samples. The sequencing input was naive CD4+ T cells from PBMCs. Per the publication, the cell subset or site label means: CD45RA+ positively selected. This receptor chain uses TRBV9 and TRBJ1-3; the D gene lacks a confident call. In nucleotides, the sequence is TGTGCCAGCAGCGTAGCAAGCAACCCACCCTCTGGAAACACCATATATTTT. The resulting protein is CASSVASNPPSGNTIYF.